The 10 T cell receptor beta chains in this list originate from one sample, sequenced in a study of CD8 T cells in ankylosing spondylitis. TCRdb re-derived calls from the 5' RACE reads in MiXCR, one entry per CDR3 protein. Here the sample spans hundreds of thousands of distinct CDR3 sequences, less than 25% being singletons. The sample consisted of blood, either unsorted or a sorted T cell fraction (not recorded which). The receptors come from a female donor with ankylosing spondylitis or in good health (not recorded which).

This clonotype was counted a few times. The chain combines TRBV5-5 with TRBJ1-5; D is unclear. The CDR3 runs 17 residues. Trimming cost V 1 base and J 0 bases, with 14 bases left between them. Germline V gives CDR1 SGHKS, CDR2 YYEKEE (reference sequence). The CDR3 protein is CASSLRTDLISNQPQHF. In DNA form, the CDR3 reads TGTGCCAGCAGCTTGAGGACGGACCTAATTAGCAATCAGCCCCAGCATTTT.

This clonotype was seen only a few times. The chain has TRBV7-2 and TRBJ1-2; 8 nucleotides agree with TRBD1. CDR1 and CDR2 from the germline V gene are SGHTA and FQGNSA. The trim removed 3 bases at V and 4 bases at J, leaving 4 bases unmatched. CDR3 size: 14 residues. The CDR3: CASSFTGGGYGYTF. DNA for the CDR3: TGTGCCAGCAGCTTCACAGGGGGTGGCTATGGCTACACCTTC.

V usage is TRBV20-1 and J usage is TRBJ2-1; unclear D gene. This CDR3 has 12 amino acids. Deletions cut 3 bases from V and 9 bases from J, with 12 bases between. The germline gives CDR1 DFQATT, CDR2 SNEGSKA (reference sequence). The CDR3 protein is CSARPPKPEQFF. Written as DNA, the CDR3 is TGCAGTGCTAGGCCACCTAAACCTGAGCAGTTCTTC.

This clonotype was counted many times. This sequence joins TRBV4-3 and TRBJ2-1; 8 positions agree with TRBD2. The CDR3 covers 15 residues. The V segment lost 4 bases and the J segment 2 bases; nucleotides outside the gene matches: 4. CDR1 and CDR2 from the germline V gene are LGHNA and YSLEER. CDR3 residues: CASSPLAGTYNEQFF. The CDR3 DNA is TGCGCCAGCAGCCCATTAGCGGGAACCTACAATGAGCAGTTCTTC.

This clonotype has just a few counts. CDR3 protein: CASSGTSGSDETQYF. The CDR3 DNA follows: TGTGCCAGCAGTGGTACTAGCGGGAGCGATGAGACCCAGTACTTC. The chain recombines TRBV6-2 or TRBV6-3 with TRBJ2-5; 11 bases agree with TRBD2. Looked up from germline, CDR1 is MNHEY and CDR2 is SVGEGT. The J segment lost 5 bases and the V segment lost 5 bases, leaving 7 bases of the junction unmatched. This CDR3 region has 15 residues.

This clonotype was recorded a few times. The J gene is TRBJ1-2, the V gene TRBV29-1; D not resolved. Germline CDR1 SQVTM, CDR2 ANQGSEA. Trimming pared 8 bases from V and 7 bases from J, leaving 20 bases between. The length of the CDR3 is 13 residues. This chain's CDR3 is CSSMTFGSSGYTF. The CDR3 nucleotides read TGCAGCTCAATGACCTTTGGATCCAGTGGCTACACCTTC.

In this sample, this clonotype turned up a few times. The gene calls are TRBV6-5 and TRBJ1-2, with D unclear. Germline CDR1 reads MNHEY; CDR2 reads SVGAGI. Deletions cut 6 bases from V and 5 bases from J, with 7 bases between. This CDR3 has 11 amino acids. Here the CDR3 DNA reads TGTGCCAGCAGAATGGGGTATGGCTACACCTTC. This sequence encodes CASRMGYGYTF.

The chain links TRBV4-3 to TRBJ2-4; TRBD2 matches at 11 bases. J was trimmed by 5 bases and V by 0 bases; bases with no gene match: 15. CDR3 size: 20 residues. Germline-derived CDR1 and CDR2 are LGHNA and YSLEER. The chain's CDR3 is CASSQDVPTSGRFLQNIQYF. The DNA for the CDR3 is TGCGCCAGCAGCCAAGATGTCCCCACTAGCGGGAGATTCCTCCAAAACATTCAGTACTTC.

This clonotype was picked up a small number of times. The chain couples TRBV7-2 to TRBJ2-3; D possibly corresponds to TRBD2 (5 bases). Germline V CDR1 and CDR2: SGHTA, FQGNSA. V gave up 5 bases and J gave up 5 bases, with 14 bases separating them. The CDR3 is made up of 14 amino acids. Written as DNA, the CDR3 is TGTGCCAGCAGCCCAGGACTGGTGGGAGATACGCAGTATTTT. Translated: CASSPGLVGDTQYF.

CDR3 residues: CASSLGQGVDTEAFF. CDR3 DNA: TGTGCCAGCAGCTTAGGGCAGGGGGTGGACACTGAAGCTTTCTTT. The V and J genes are TRBV7-2 and TRBJ1-1; 7 positions agree with TRBD1. With 1 base clipped from V and 3 bases from J, the junction kept 5 bases outside the gene matches. CDR1 SGHTA and CDR2 FQGNSA come from the germline V gene. The CDR3 totals 15 residues.